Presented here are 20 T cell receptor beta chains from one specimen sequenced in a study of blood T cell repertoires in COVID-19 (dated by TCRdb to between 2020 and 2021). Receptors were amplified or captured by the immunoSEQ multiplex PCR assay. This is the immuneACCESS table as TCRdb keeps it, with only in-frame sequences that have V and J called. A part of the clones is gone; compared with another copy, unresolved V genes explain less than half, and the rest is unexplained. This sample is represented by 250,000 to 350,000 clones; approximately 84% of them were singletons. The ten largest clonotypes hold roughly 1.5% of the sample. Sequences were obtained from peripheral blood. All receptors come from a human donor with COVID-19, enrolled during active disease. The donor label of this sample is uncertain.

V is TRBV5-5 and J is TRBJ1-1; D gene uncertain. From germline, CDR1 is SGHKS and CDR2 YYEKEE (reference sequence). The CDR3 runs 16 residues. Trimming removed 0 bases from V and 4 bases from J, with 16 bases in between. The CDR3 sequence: CASSLASRGGGTEAFF. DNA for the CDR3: TGTGCCAGCAGCTTGGCCTCACGGGGAGGAGGCACTGAAGCTTTCTTT. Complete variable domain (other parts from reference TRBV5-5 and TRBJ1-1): DAGVTQSPTHLIKTRGQQVTLRCSPISGHKSVSWYQQVLGQGPQFIFQYYEKEERGRGNFPDRFSARQFPNYSSELNVNALLLGDSALYLCASSLASRGGGTEAFFGQGTRLTVV.

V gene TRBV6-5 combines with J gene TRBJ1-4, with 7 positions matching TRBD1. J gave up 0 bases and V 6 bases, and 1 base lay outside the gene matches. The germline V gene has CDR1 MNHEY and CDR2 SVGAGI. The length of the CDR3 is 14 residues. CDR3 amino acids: CASRQGTTNEKLFF. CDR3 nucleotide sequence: TGTGCCAGCAGACAGGGGACAACTAATGAAAAACTGTTTTTT.

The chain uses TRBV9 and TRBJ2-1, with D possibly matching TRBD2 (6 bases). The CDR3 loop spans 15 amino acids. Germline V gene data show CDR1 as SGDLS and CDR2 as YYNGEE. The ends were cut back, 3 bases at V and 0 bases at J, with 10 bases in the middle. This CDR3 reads CASSGDSRSYNEQFF. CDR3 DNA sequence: TGTGCCAGCAGCGGGGACTCCCGCTCCTACAATGAGCAGTTCTTC.

This CDR3 is CASSQHPGTEAFF. CDR3 nucleotides: TGTGCCAGCAGCCAACACCCGGGCACTGAAGCTTTCTTT. V and J are TRBV3-1 (or the pseudogene TRBV3-2) and TRBJ1-1; no clear D gene. The CDR3 runs 13 residues. V lost 2 bases and J lost 4, with 8 bases in between. The germline CDR1 and CDR2 sequences are LGHDT and YNNKEL (reference sequence).

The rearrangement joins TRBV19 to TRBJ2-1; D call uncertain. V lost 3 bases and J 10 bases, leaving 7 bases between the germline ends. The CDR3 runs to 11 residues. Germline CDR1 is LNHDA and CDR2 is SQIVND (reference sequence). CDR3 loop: CASSMSSEQFF. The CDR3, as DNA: TGTGCCAGTAGTATGAGTTCCGAGCAGTTCTTC.

The CDR3 region is CASRLGRGSDTQYF. The DNA for the CDR3 is TGTGCCAGCAGGCTCGGGAGGGGGTCAGATACGCAGTATTTT. The chain is built from TRBV6-5 and TRBJ2-3; TRBD2 aligns across 8 bases. The CDR3 extends over 14 amino acids. V shed 6 bases and J 4 bases; nucleotides not matched to a gene: 6. CDR1 is MNHEY and CDR2 is SVGAGI in the germline V gene.

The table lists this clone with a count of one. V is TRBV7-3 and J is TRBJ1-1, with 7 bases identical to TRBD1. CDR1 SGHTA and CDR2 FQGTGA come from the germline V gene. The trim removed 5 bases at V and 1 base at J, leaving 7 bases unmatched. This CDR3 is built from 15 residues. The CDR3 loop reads CASSALGQENTEAFF. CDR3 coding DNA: TGTGCCAGCAGCGCCTTAGGACAGGAGAACACTGAAGCTTTCTTT.

This chain's CDR3 is CASSLGTGQMNTEAFF. The CDR3 region has the DNA TGTGCCAGCAGTCTGGGGACAGGGCAAATGAACACTGAAGCTTTCTTT. The chain uses TRBV28 and TRBJ1-1; 9 positions agree with TRBD1. This CDR3 has 16 residues. Germline V gene lookup returns CDR1 MDHEN and CDR2 SYDVKM. V lost 5 bases, J lost 0 bases, and 7 bases stayed unmatched.

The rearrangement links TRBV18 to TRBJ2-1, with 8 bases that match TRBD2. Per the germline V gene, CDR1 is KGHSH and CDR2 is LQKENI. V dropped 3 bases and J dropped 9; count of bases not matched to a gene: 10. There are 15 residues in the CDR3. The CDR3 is CASSPLSTSGSEQFF. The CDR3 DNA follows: TGTGCCAGCTCACCGTTGTCTACTAGCGGAAGTGAGCAGTTCTTC.

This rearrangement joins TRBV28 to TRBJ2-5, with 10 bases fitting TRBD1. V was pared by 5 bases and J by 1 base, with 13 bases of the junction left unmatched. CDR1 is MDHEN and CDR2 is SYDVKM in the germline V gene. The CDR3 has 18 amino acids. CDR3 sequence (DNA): TGTGCCAGCAGTGCCCCCTTGGGACAGGGGACTATCCAAGAGACCCAGTACTTC. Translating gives CASSAPLGQGTIQETQYF.

CDR3: CSARDRNIQYF. CDR3 coding DNA: TGCAGTGCTAGAGATCGAAACATTCAGTACTTC. V and J are TRBV20-1 and TRBJ2-4; D gene uncertain. In germline, CDR1 is DFQATT, CDR2 SNEGSKA (reference sequence). This CDR3 comprises 11 residues. Trimming removed 0 bases from V and 6 bases from J, with 3 bases in between.

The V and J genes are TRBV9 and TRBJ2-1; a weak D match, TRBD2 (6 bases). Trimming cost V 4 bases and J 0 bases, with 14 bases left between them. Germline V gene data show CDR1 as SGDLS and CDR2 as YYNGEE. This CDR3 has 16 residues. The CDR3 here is CASSNLRDFSYNEQFF. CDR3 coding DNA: TGTGCCAGCAGCAACCTCCGGGACTTCTCCTACAATGAGCAGTTCTTC.

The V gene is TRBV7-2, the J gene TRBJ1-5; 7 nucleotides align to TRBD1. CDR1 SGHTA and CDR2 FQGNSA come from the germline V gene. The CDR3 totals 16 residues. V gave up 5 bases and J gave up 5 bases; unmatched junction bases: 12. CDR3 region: CASSRRQGWFDQPQHF. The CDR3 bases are TGTGCCAGCAGCAGACGACAGGGATGGTTCGATCAGCCCCAGCATTTT.

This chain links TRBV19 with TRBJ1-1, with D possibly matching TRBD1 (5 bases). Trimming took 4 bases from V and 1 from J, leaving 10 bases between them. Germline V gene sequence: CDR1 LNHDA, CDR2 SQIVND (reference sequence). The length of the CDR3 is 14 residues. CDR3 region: CASSRGPRNTEAFF. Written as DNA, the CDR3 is TGTGCCAGTAGTAGGGGCCCGAGGAACACTGAAGCTTTCTTT.

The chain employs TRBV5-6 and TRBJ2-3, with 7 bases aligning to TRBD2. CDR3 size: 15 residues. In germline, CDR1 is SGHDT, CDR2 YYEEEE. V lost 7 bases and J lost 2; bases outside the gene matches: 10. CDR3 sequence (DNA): TGTGCCAGCTGCTCTAGCGGCACTATCACAGATACGCAGTATTTT. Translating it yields CASCSSGTITDTQYF.

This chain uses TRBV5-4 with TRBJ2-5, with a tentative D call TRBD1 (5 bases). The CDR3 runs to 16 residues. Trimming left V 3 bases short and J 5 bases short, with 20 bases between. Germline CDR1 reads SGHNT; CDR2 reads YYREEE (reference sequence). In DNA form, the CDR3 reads TGTGCCAGCAGCTATTCCAGGGCGAGAAGTGGGGAGACCCAGTACTTC. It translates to CASSYSRARSGETQYF.

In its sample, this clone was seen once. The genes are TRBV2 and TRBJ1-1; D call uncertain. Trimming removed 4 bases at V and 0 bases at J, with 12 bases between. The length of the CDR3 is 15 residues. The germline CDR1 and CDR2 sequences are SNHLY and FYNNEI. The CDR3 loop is CASSVSTRMNTEAFF. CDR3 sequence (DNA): TGTGCCAGCAGTGTCAGTACCAGGATGAACACTGAAGCTTTCTTT.

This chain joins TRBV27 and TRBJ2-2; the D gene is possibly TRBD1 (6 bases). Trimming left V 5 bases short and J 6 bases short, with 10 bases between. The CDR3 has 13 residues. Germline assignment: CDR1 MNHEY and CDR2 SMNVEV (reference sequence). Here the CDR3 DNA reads TGTGCCAGCAGTACAGGGTTGGCCGGGGAGCTGTTTTTT. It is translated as CASSTGLAGELFF.

The CDR3 loop reads CASSPRTPLDSDTQYF. The CDR3 DNA is TGTGCCAGTAGTCCGAGGACACCGCTAGACTCAGATACGCAGTATTTT. This chain uses TRBV19 with TRBJ2-3; D perhaps matches TRBD1 (5 bases). Per germline, CDR1 LNHDA and CDR2 SQIVND (reference sequence). The CDR3 consists of 16 residues. The V end lost 5 bases, the J end lost 4 bases, and 19 bases lay between the germline ends.

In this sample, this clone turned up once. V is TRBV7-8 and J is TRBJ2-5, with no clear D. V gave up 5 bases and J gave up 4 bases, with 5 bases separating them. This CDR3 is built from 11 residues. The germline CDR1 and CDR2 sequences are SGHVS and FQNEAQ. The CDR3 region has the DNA TGTGCCAGCAGCCCGAGAGAGACCCAGTACTTC. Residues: CASSPRETQYF.